This TCR beta chain appears in the sequencing data of a study of OX40 agonist ivuxolimab in advanced cancers. Study background: Ivuxolimab, an agonist antibody against OX40 (CD134), was given to patients. Checkpoint inhibitors had been given previously to under 50% of patients.

From germline, CDR1 is PRHDT and CDR2 FYEKMQ (reference sequence). The CDR3 runs to 18 residues. The ends lost 5 bases at V and 0 bases at J; junction bases unmatched: 14. The table lists this clone with a count of one. Its antigen is not identified. Study findings and constraints: The antigens recognized by the expanded peripheral T cells, that is their antigen specificity, were not determined.

Patients with a history of autoimmune disease or on systemic immunosuppression were excluded. Sequencing was performed with immunoSEQ multiplex PCR; in TCRdb, only in-frame clones are kept and a portion is missing. The table has roughly 40,000 clones, 70% to 90% seen once; the top ten hold 21%. This receptor was taken from an adult with an advanced solid tumor such as melanoma, head and neck, liver or kidney cancer. The sequenced sample was CD4+ or CD8+ T cells sorted from blood, obtained in a trial of the OX40 agonist ivuxolimab. The V and J genes are TRBV13 and TRBJ2-7, with 9 bases identical to TRBD1. The CDR3 protein is CASSAEPGQGPFSYEQYF. CDR3 sequence (DNA): TGTGCCAGCAGCGCGGAACCGGGACAGGGACCCTTCTCCTACGAGCAGTACTTC.